This T cell receptor beta chain was documented in a study of blood T cells in healthy people across ages. Study-level information: T cells yielded about one barcoded beta molecule per two cells through template switching.

Looked up from germline, CDR1 is SNHLY and CDR2 is FYNNEI. This CDR3 has 14 amino acids. V was trimmed by 6 bases and J by 5 bases, leaving 17 bases between them. Then a second PCR, running roughly 7 to 11 cycles, was carried out with a sample-barcoded 5' primer and a J-beta primer mix. TCRdb processed the 5' RACE reads anew with MiXCR; each CDR3 protein has one entry. The repertoire holds some 930,000 distinct CDR3 sequences, with about 29% as singletons. These same data were also listed under a study on T cells of mothers and their children.

This clonotype was sampled from a woman in her forties in good health. Sequenced material: blood. The J gene is TRBJ2-7, the V gene TRBV2; D is unresolved. The CDR3 loop reads CASRASLVLDEQYF. CDR3 nucleotides: TGTGCCAGCAGGGCGAGCTTAGTTCTCGACGAGCAGTACTTC.